This T cell receptor (beta chain) is drawn from a study of blood T cell repertoires in COVID-19. At the level of the study: From the United States, Italy and Spain came samples of acute and convalescent COVID-19. The cDNA or gDNA used as material had been derived from T cells, B-cell-depleted T cells, or PBMCs.

This CDR3 has 14 residues. Germline V CDR1 and CDR2: SGHRS, YFSETQ. The junction had 4 bases not matched to a gene; V was cut back by 3 bases and J by 4 bases. As originally analysed: Cell counts per sample came from amplifying reference gene primers. The table came from immunoSEQ multiplex PCR; TCRdb's copy has only in-frame clones and leaves some out. The D gene and trimming were derived from the DNA, and the V and J assignments and clone size from that table. The sample has approximately 80,000 clones; around 86% are singletons. The clonotype originates from a man older than 75 with acute or convalescent COVID-19. Material: peripheral blood. The rearrangement links TRBV5-1 to TRBJ1-5, with 7 positions matching TRBD1. The chain's CDR3 is CASSSQGGNQPQHF. DNA for the CDR3: TGCGCCAGCAGCTCTCAGGGGGGTAATCAGCCCCAGCATTTT.